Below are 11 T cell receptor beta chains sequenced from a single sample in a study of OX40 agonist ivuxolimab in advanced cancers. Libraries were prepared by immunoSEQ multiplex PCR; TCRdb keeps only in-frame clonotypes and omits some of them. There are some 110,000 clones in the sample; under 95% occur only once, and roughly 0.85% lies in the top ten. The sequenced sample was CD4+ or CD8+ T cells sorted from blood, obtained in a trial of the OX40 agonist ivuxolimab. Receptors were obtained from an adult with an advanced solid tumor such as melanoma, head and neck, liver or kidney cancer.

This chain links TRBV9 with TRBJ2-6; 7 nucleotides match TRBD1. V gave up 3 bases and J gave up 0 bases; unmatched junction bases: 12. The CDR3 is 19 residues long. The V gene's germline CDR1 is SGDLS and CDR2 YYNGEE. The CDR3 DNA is TGTGCCAGCAGCGGCCCACAGGGGATTCGCCCCTCTGGGGCCAACGTCCTGACTTTC. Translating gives CASSGPQGIRPSGANVLTF.

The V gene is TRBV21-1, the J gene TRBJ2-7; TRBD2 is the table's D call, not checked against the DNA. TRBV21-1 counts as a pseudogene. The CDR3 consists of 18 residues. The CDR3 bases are TGTGCCAGCAGCAAAGGTTCCCCGCAGGGTAGCGGCTCCTACGAGCAGTACTTC. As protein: CASSKGSPQGSGSYEQYF.

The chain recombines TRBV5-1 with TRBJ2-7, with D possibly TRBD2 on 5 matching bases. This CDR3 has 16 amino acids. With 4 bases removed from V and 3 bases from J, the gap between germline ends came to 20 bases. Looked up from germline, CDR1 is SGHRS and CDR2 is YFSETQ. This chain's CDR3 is CASSRAGSGIGYEQYF. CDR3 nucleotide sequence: TGCGCCAGCAGCCGGGCCGGGTCGGGGATAGGCTACGAGCAGTACTTC.

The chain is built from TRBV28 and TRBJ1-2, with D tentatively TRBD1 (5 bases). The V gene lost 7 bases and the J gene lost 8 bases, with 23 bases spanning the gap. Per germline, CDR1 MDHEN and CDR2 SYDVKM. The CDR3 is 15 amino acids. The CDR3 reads CASITINAGGSGYTF. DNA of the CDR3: TGTGCCAGCATTACGATCAATGCGGGGGGGTCCGGCTACACCTTC.

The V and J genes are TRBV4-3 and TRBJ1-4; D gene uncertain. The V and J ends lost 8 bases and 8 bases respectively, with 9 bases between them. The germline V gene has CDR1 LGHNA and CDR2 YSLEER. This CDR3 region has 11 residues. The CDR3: CASRSYEKLFF. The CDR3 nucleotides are TGCGCCAGCCGCTCTTACGAAAAACTGTTTTTT.

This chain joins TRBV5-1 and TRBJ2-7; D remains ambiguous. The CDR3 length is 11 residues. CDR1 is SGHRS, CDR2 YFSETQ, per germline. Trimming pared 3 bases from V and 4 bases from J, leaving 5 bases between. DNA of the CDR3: TGCGCCAGCAGCTCCTCATACGAGCAGTACTTC. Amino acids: CASSSSYEQYF.

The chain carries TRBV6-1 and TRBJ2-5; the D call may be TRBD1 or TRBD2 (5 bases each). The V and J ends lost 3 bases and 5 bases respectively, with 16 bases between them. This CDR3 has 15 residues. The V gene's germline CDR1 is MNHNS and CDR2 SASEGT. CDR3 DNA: TGTGCCAGCAGTGACGGACTGGTGAGGGACGAGACCCAGTACTTC. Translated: CASSDGLVRDETQYF.

The CDR3 DNA reads TGTGCCAGCAGCTCTGGGGTCGGGAAATTGTTAGAGACCCAGTACTTC. Translation: CASSSGVGKLLETQYF. J is TRBJ2-5 and V is TRBV5-8; the D gene is possibly TRBD2 (5 bases). Trimming took 3 bases from V and 4 from J, leaving 19 bases between them. Germline V gene sequence: CDR1 SGHTS, CDR2 YDEGEE. The CDR3 extends over 16 amino acids.

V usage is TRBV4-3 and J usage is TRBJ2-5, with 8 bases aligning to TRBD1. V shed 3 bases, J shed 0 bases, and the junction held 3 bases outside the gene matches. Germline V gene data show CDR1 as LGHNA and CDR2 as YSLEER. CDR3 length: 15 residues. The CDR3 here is CASSQAGQDQETQYF. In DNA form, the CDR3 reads TGCGCCAGCAGCCAGGCGGGACAGGACCAAGAGACCCAGTACTTC.

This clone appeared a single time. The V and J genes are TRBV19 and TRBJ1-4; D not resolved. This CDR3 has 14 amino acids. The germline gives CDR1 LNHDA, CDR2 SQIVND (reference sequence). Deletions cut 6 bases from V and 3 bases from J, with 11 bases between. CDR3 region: CASRDRASNEKLFF. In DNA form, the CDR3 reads TGTGCCAGTAGGGACCGGGCGTCTAATGAAAAACTGTTTTTT.

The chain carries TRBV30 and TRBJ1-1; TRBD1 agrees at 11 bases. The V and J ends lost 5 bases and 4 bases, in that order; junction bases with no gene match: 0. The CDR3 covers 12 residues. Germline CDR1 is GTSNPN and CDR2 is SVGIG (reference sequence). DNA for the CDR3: TGTGCCTGGGGGACAGGGGGCACTGAAGCTTTCTTT. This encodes CAWGTGGTEAFF.